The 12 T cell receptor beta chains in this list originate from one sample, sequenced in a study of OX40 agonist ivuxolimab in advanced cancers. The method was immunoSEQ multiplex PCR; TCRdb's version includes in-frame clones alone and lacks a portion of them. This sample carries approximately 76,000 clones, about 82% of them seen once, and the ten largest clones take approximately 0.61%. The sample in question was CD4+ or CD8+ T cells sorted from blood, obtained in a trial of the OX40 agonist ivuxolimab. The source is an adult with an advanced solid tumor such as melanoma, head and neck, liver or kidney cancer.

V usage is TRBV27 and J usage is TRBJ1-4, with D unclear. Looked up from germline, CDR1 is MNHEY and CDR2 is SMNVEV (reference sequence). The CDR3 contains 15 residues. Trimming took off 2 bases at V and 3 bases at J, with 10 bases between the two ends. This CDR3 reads CASSLGLASNEKLFF. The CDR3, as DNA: TGTGCCAGCAGTTTAGGCCTTGCTTCTAATGAAAAACTGTTTTTT.

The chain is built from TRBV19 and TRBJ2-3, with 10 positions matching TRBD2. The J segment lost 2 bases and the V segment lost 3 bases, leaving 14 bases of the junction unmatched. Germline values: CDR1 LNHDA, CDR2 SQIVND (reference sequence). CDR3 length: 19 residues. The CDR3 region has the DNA TGTGCCAGTAGTATTCGCCTAGCGGGGGCCCCGCCCTACACAGATACGCAGTATTTT. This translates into CASSIRLAGAPPYTDTQYF.

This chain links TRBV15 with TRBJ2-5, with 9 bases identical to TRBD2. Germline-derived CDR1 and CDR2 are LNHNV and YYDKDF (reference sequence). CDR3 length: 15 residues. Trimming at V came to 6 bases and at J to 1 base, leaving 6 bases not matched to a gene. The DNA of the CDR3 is TGTGCCACCAGTGGAGGGACTAGCCTCCAAGAGACCCAGTACTTC. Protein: CATSGGTSLQETQYF.

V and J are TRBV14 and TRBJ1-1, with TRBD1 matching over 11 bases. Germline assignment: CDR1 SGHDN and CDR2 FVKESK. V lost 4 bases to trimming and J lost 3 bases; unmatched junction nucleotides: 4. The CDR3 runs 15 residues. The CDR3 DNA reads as TGTGCCAGCAGCCGCCTGGGACAGGGGGACACTGAAGCTTTCTTT. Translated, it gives CASSRLGQGDTEAFF.

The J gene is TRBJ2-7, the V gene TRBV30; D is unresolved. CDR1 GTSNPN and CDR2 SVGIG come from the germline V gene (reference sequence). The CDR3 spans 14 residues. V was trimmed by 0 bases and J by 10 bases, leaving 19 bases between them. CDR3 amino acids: CAWSVPPNQVSQYF. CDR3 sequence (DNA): TGTGCCTGGAGTGTACCCCCGAACCAAGTCTCCCAGTACTTC.

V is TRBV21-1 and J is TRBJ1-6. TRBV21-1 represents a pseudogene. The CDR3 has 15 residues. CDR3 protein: CASSPPVRENSPLHF. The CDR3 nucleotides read TGTGCCAGCAGCCCCCCCGTGAGGGAGAATTCACCCCTCCACTTT.

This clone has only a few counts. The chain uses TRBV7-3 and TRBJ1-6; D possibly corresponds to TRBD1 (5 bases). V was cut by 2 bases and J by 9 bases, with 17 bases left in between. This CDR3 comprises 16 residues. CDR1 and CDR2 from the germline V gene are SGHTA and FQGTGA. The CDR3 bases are TGTGCCAGCAGCTTAGTGGGGGAAGGAAATGGTTCACCCCTCCACTTT. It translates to CASSLVGEGNGSPLHF.

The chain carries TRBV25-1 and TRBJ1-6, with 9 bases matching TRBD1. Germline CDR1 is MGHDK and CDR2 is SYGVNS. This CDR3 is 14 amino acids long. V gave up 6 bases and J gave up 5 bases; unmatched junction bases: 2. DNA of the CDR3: TGTGCCAGCAGAGGGACAGGGAATAATTCACCCCTCCACTTT. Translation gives CASRGTGNNSPLHF.

Here the CDR3 reads CASSLVHTDTQYF. CDR3 nucleotides: TGTGCCAGCAGTCTGGTCCACACAGATACGCAGTATTTT. The genes are TRBV7-2 and TRBJ2-3; no clear D gene. CDR1 SGHTA and CDR2 FQGNSA come from the germline V gene. V was clipped by 6 bases and J by 2 bases, with 9 bases between them. The CDR3 has 13 amino acids.

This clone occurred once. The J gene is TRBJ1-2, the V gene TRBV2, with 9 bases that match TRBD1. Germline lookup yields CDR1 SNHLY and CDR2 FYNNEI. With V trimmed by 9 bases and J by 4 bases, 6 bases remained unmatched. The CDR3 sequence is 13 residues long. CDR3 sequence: CARGQGVSYGYTF. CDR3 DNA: TGTGCCAGGGGACAGGGTGTTAGCTATGGCTACACCTTC.

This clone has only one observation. The CDR3 region is CASSPRPDDTQYF. The CDR3 nucleotides read TGTGCCAGCAGCCCGCGCCCAGACGATACGCAGTATTTT. V gene TRBV11-1 combines with J gene TRBJ2-3, with D uncertain. Trimming removed 5 bases at V and 6 bases at J, with 12 bases between. This CDR3 comprises 13 residues. CDR1 SGHAT and CDR2 FQDESV come from the germline V gene (reference sequence).

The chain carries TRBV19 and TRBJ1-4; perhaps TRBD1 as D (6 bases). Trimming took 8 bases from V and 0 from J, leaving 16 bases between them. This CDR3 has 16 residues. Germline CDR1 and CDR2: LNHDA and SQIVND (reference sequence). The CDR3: CASRQDGRATNEKLFF. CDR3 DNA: TGTGCCAGTCGACAGGACGGCCGTGCAACTAATGAAAAACTGTTTTTT.